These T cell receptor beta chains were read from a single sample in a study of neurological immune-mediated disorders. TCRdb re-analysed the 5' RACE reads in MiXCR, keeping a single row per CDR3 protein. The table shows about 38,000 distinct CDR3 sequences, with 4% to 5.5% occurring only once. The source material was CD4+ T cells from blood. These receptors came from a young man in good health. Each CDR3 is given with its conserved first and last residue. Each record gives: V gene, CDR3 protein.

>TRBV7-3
CASSPGTAGTEAFF
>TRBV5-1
CASSYNWVNTEAFF
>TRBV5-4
CASSPGLAFPAVYTQYF
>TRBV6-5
CASSYYNRGPDTQYF
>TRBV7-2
CASSVNPSGSYGYTF
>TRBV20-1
CSASRGRGGLEDTQYF
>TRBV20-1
CSARALANYGYTF
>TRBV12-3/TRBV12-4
CASSLWGRGNTEAFF
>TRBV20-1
CSASTGLEPQHF
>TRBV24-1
CATSDLNNSPLHF
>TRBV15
CATSRDYVAVEQYF
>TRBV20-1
CSARAGLAGVSSYNEQFF
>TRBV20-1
CSARDPRRTGDTDTQYF
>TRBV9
CASSATTGGNYGYTF
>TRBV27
CASSSGVGGYGYTF
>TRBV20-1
CSATLAGDYNEQFF
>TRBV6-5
CASSYSINQGSSYEQYF
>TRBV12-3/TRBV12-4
CASSFTGNYGYTF
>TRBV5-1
CASSPGGANQPQHF
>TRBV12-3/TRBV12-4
CASSLSQGNNQPQHF
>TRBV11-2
CASSPEVRSGANVLTF
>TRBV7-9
CASSPTTRQVTDTQYF
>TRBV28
CASSLRQQSSGNTIYF
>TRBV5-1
CASSFNTGSAEAFF
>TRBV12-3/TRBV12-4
CASSLSGLINTEAFF
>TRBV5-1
CASAGTSGGNEQFF
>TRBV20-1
CSATGLAGPQETQYF
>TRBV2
CASTQGLGGSQPQHF
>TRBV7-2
CASSSGGAGETQYF
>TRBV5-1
CASRSAHRGRETQYF
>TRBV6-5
CASSDRDRTNSPLHF
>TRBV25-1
CASPESGYTF
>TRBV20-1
CSALGQLLIYEQYF
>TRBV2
CASSSREQGKLFF
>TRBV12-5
CASGLNRYTEAFF
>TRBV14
CASSPTGYETQYF
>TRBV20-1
CSARTLGARTDTQYF
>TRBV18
CASSPPAGFYNEQFF